The 6 T cell receptor beta chains given below trace back to one sample, sequenced in a study of blood T cell repertoires in COVID-19. Only in-frame clones appear in the TCRdb table, and some are missing; sequencing was by immunoSEQ multiplex PCR. The table records approximately 210,000 clones, roughly 94% of them present only once. Material for sequencing was peripheral blood. The source of these receptors is a young man with acute or convalescent COVID-19.

In this sample, this clone turned up once. The chain links TRBV10-3 to TRBJ2-3; TRBD1 agrees at 7 bases. The J segment lost 0 bases and the V segment lost 10 bases, leaving 13 bases of the junction unmatched. Looked up from germline, CDR1 is ENHRY and CDR2 is SYGVKD. The CDR3 has 16 amino acids. CDR3 bases: TGTGCCAACGCCCGAGGGACAGCCACTAGCACAGATACGCAGTATTTT. Amino acids: CANARGTATSTDTQYF.

This chain joins TRBV6-5 and TRBJ2-3; 9 nucleotides agree with TRBD1. CDR1 and CDR2 from the germline V gene are MNHEY and SVGAGI. The CDR3 has 15 amino acids. The V segment lost 6 bases and the J segment 8 bases; nucleotides outside the gene matches: 12. The CDR3 here is CASRRDREGVGTQYF. CDR3 nucleotide sequence: TGTGCCAGCAGGAGGGACAGGGAGGGGGTAGGTACGCAGTATTTT.

The chain uses TRBV24-1 and TRBJ2-1; TRBD2 aligns across 7 bases. Germline V gene data show CDR1 as KGHDR and CDR2 as SFDVKD. The CDR3 runs to 16 residues. V trimming: 3 bases; J trimming: 5 bases; junction bases outside the gene matches: 9. The CDR3 loop is CATSDQSGGVHNEQFF. CDR3 bases: TGTGCCACCAGTGATCAGTCGGGGGGAGTCCACAATGAGCAGTTCTTC.

The J gene is TRBJ2-2, the V gene TRBV29-1; TRBD1 matches at 9 bases. J lost 6 bases, V lost 6 bases, and 11 bases had no gene match. Germline loops: CDR1 SQVTM, CDR2 ANQGSEA. The length of the CDR3 is 15 residues. CDR3 sequence: CSVTSGQGSPGELFF. In nucleotides, the CDR3 is TGCAGCGTGACCTCGGGACAGGGAAGCCCCGGGGAGCTGTTTTTT.

The chain uses TRBV6-2 or TRBV6-3 and TRBJ2-2; D is uncertain. V was pared by 2 bases and J by 1 base, with 11 bases between. The CDR3 totals 16 residues. CDR1 and CDR2 from the germline V gene are MNHEY and SVGEGT. The CDR3 here is CASSYNSAGNTGELFF. CDR3 DNA: TGTGCCAGCAGTTACAACTCCGCTGGGAACACCGGGGAGCTGTTTTTT.

This chain links TRBV7-2 with TRBJ1-5, with D possibly matching TRBD1 (5 bases). Deletions cut 1 base from V and 2 bases from J, with 15 bases between. Germline assignment: CDR1 SGHTA and CDR2 FQGNSA. This CDR3 has 17 amino acids. CDR3 DNA: TGTGCCAGCAGCTTAGAAGCACCGACAGTTGGCAATCAGCCCCAGCATTTT. Translating gives CASSLEAPTVGNQPQHF.